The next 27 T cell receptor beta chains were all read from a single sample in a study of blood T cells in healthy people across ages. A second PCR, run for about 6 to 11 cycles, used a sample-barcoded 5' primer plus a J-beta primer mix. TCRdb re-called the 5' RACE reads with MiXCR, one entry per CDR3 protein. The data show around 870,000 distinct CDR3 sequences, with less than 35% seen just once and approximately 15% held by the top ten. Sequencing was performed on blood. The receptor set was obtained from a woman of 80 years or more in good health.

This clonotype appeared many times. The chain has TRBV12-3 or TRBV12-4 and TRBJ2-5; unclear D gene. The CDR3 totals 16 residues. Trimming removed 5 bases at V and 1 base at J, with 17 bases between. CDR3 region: CASSPPRRGRQETQYF. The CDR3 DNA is TGTGCCAGCAGTCCTCCTCGACGAGGTCGCCAAGAGACCCAGTACTTC.

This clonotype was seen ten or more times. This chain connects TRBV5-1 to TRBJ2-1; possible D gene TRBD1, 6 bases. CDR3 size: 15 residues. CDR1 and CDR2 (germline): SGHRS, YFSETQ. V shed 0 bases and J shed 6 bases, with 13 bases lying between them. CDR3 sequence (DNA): TGCGCCAGCAGCTTGGAAGGGGGAAGCTTCAATGAGCAGTTCTTC. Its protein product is CASSLEGGSFNEQFF.

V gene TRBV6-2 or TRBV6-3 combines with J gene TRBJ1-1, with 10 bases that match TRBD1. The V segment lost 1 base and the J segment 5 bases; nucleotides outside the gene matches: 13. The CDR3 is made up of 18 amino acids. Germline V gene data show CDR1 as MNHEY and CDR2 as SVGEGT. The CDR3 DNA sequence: TGTGCCAGCAGTTACTTACTGCCAACCGGACAGGGGGAGACTGAAGCTTTCTTT. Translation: CASSYLLPTGQGETEAFF.

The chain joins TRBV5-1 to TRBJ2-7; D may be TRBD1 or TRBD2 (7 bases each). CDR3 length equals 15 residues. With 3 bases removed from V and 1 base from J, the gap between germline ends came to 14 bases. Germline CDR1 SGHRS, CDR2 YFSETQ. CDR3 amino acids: CASSWGGTASYEQYF. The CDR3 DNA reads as TGCGCCAGCAGCTGGGGGGGGACAGCATCCTACGAGCAGTACTTC. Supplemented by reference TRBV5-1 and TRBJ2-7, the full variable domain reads KAGVTQTPRYLIKTRGQQVTLSCSPISGHRSVSWYQQTPGQGLQFLFEYFSETQRNKGNFPGRFSGRQFSNSRSEMNVSTLELGDSALYLCASSWGGTASYEQYFGPGTRLTVT.

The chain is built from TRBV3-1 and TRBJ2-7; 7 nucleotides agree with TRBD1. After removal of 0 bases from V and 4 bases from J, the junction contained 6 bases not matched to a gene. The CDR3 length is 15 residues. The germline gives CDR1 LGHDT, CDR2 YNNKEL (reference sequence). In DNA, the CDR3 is TGTGCCAGCAGCCAAGATCCGACAGGGTCGTACGAGCAGTACTTC. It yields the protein CASSQDPTGSYEQYF.

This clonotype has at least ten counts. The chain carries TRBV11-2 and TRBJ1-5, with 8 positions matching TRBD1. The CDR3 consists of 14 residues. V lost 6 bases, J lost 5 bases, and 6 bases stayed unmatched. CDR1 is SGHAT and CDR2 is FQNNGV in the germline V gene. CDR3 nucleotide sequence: TGTGCCAGCAGTCCGGGGACAGGTCATCAGCCCCAGCATTTT. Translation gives CASSPGTGHQPQHF.

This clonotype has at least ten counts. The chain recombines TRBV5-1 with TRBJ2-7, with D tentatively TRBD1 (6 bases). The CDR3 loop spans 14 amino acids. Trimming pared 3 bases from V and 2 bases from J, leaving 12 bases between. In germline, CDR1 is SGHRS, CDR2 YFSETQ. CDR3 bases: TGCGCCAGCAGCTCCGGACAGTTTCCCTACGAGCAGTACTTC. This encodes CASSSGQFPYEQYF.

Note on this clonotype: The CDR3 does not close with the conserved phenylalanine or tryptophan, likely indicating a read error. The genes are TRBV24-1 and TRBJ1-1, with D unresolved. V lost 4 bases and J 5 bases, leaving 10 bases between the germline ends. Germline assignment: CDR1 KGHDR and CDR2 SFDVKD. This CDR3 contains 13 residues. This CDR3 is CATSEGGFTEAFV. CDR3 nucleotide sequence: TGTGCCACCAGTGAAGGAGGCTTTACTGAAGCTTTCGTT.

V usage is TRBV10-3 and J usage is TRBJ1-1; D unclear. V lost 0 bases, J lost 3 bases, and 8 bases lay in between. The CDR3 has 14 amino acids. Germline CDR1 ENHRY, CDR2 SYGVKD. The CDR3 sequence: CAISESPSYTEAFF. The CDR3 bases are TGTGCCATCAGTGAGTCCCCCAGCTACACTGAAGCTTTCTTT.

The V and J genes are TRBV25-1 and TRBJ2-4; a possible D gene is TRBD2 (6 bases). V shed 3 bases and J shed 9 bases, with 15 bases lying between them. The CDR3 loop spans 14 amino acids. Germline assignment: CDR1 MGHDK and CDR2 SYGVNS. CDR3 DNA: TGTGCCAGCAGTGAGCGGGGACCAATGGCCATTCAGTACTTC. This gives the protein CASSERGPMAIQYF.

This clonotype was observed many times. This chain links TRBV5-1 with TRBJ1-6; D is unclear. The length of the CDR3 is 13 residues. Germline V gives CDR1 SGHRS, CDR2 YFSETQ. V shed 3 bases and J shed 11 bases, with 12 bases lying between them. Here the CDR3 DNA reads TGCGCCAGCAGCTGGGCGGGAGCAGCACCCCTCCACTTT. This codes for CASSWAGAAPLHF.

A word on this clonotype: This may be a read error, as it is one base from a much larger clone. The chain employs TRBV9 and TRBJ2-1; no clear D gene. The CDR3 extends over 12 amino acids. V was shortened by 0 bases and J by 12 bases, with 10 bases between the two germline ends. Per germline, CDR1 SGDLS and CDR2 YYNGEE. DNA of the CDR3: TGTGCCAGCAGCGTAGAATGGGGTGGGCAGTTCTTC. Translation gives CASSVEWGGQFF.

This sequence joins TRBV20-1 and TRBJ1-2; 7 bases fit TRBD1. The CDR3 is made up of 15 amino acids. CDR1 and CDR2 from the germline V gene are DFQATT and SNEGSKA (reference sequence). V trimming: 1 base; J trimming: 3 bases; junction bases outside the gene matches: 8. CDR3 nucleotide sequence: TGCAGTGCTAGAGCCATCTCCGGGACAGACTATGGCTACACCTTC. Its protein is CSARAISGTDYGYTF.

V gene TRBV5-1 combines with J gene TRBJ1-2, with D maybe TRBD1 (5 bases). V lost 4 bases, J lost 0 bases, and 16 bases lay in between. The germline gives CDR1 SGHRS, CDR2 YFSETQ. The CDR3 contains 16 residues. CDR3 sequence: CASSHRTEGANYGYTF. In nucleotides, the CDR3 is TGCGCCAGCAGCCACAGGACGGAGGGAGCTAACTATGGCTACACCTTC.

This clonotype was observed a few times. In DNA, the CDR3 is TGTGCCAGCAGCAAGACTGAATATCAGCCCCAGCATTTT. Translating gives CASSKTEYQPQHF. This rearrangement joins TRBV27 to TRBJ1-5; D is uncertain. Germline CDR1 is MNHEY and CDR2 is SMNVEV (reference sequence). CDR3 length equals 13 residues. V lost 6 bases, J lost 5 bases, and 11 bases lay in between.

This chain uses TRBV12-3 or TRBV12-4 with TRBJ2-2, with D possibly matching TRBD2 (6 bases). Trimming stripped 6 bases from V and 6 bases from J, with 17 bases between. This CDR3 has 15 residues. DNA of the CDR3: TGTGCCAGCAGACCGGGAGCATCGATCCCCGGGGAGCTGTTTTTT. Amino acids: CASRPGASIPGELFF.

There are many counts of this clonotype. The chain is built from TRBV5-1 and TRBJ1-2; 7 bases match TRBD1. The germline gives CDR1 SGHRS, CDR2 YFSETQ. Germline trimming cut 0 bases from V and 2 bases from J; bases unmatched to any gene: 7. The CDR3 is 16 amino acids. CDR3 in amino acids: CASSLDGTATNYGYTF. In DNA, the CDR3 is TGCGCCAGCAGCTTGGACGGGACAGCGACCAACTATGGCTACACCTTC.

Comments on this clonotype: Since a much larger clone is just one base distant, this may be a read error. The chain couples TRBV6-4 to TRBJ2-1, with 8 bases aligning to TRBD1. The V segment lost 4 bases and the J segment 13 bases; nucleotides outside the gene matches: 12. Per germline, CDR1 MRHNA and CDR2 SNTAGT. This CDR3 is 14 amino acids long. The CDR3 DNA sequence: TGTGCCAGCAGTGGGCAGGGGGCGTGGGAGACCCAGTTCTTC. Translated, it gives CASSGQGAWETQFF.

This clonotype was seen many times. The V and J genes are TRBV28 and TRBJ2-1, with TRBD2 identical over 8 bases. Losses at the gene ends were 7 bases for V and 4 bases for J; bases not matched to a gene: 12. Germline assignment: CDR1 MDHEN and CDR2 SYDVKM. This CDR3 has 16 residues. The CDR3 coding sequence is TGTGCCAGCATTCCCTACGGGGGGGCAAGGTACAATGAGCAGTTCTTC. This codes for CASIPYGGARYNEQFF. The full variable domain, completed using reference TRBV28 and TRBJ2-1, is DVKVTQSSRYLVKRTGEKVFLECVQDMDHENMFWYRQDPGLGLRLIYFSYDVKMKEKGDIPEGYSVSREKKERFSLILESASTNQTSMYLCASIPYGGARYNEQFFGPGTRLTVL.

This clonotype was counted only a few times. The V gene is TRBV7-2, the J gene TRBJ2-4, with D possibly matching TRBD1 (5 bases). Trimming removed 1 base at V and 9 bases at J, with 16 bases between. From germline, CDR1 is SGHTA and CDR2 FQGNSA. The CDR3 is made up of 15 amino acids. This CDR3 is CASSLDRQPGRIQYF. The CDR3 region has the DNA TGTGCCAGCAGCTTAGATCGACAGCCTGGACGCATTCAGTACTTC. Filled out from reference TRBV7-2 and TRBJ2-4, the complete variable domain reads GAGVSQSPSNKVTEKGKDVELRCDPISGHTALYWYRQSLGQGLEFLIYFQGNSAPDKSGLPSDRFSAERTGGSVSTLTIQRTQQEDSAVYLCASSLDRQPGRIQYFGAGTRLSVL.

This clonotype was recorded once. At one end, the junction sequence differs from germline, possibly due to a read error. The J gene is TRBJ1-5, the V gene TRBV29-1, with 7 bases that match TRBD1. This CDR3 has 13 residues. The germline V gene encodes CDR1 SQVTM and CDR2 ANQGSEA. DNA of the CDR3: TGTAGCGTTGTGGAGGGGGCGGATCAGCCCCAGCATTTT. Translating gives CSVVEGADQPQHF.

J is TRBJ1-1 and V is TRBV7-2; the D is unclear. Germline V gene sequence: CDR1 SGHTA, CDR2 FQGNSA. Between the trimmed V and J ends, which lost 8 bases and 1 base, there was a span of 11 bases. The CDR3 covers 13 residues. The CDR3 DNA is TGTGCCAGCGGAGGAGGCAGGAACACTGAAGCTTTCTTT. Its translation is CASGGGRNTEAFF.

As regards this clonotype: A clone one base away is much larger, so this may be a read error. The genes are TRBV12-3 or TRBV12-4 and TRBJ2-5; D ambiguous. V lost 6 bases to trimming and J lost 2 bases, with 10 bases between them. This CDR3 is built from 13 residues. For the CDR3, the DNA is TGTGCCAGCAGAATATACTCTCAAGAGACCCAGTACTTC. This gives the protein CASRIYSQETQYF.

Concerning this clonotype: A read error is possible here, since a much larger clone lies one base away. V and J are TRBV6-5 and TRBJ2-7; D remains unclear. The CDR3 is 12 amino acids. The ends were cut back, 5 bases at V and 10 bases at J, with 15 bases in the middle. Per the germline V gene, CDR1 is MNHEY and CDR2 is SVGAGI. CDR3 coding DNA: TGTGCCAGCAGTAGTTACCACCGGGCCCAGTACTTC. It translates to CASSSYHRAQYF.

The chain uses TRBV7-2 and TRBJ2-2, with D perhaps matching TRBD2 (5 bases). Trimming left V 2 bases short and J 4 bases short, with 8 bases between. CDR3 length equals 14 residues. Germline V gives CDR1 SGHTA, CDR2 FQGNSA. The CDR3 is CASSLTRPTGELFF. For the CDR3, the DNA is TGTGCCAGCAGCTTAACTAGACCCACCGGGGAGCTGTTTTTT.

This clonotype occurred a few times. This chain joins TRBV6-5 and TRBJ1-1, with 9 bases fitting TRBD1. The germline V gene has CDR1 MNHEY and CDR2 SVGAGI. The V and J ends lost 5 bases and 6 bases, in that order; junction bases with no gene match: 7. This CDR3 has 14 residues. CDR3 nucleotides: TGTGCCAGCAGTAAAAGGACAGGGGTGGCTGAAGCTTTCTTT. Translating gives CASSKRTGVAEAFF.

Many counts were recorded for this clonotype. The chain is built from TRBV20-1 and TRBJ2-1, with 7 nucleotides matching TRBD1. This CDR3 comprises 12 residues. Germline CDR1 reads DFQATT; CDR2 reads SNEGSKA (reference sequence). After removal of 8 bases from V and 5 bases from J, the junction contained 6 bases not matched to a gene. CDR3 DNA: TGCAGTTTTTTTACAGGGGACAATGAGCAGTTCTTC. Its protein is CSFFTGDNEQFF.